One sample yielded the 14 T cell receptor beta chains listed below, sequenced in a study of T cells in Graves' hyperthyroidism and ophthalmopathy. The CDR3 regions of TCR beta were amplified from RNA transcripts. The TCR CDR3 was amplified in a first-round RT-PCR using the HTBI primer set. TCRdb used MiXCR to reprocess the multiplex PCR reads, holding one entry per CDR3 protein. The sample carries around 190,000 distinct CDR3 sequences, over 15% recorded once. Material for sequencing was blood. The receptors stem from a woman in her 50s with Graves' hyperthyroidism.

In its sample, this clonotype was seen many times. This chain joins TRBV5-5 and TRBJ1-6; tentative D call: TRBD1 (5 bases). V lost 4 bases to trimming and J lost 5 bases, with 16 bases between them. CDR3 length equals 16 residues. Germline loops: CDR1 SGHKS, CDR2 YYEKEE (reference sequence). CDR3: CASSASPGGNNSPLHF. CDR3 bases: TGTGCCAGCAGCGCATCTCCCGGGGGTAATAATTCACCCCTCCACTTT.

V is TRBV18 and J is TRBJ1-6; D gene unclear. Trimming shortened V by 3 bases and J by 5 bases, and 11 bases separated the two germline ends. Germline loops: CDR1 KGHSH, CDR2 LQKENI. The CDR3 length is 15 residues. CDR3 in DNA: TGTGCCAGCTCACCCCGACTCAAGGATAATTCACCCCTCCACTTT. This codes for CASSPRLKDNSPLHF.

At least ten counts were recorded for this clonotype. J is TRBJ1-1 and V is TRBV29-1; no clear D gene. Germline V CDR1 and CDR2: SQVTM, ANQGSEA. V was cut by 7 bases and J by 1 base, with 16 bases left in between. There are 14 residues in the CDR3. DNA of the CDR3: TGCAGCGCGGTCCCGGGTGGGCGGAACACTGAAGCTTTCTTT. Residues: CSAVPGGRNTEAFF. Looking up the rest from reference TRBV29-1 and TRBJ1-1 gives the full variable domain: SAVISQKPSRDICQRGTSLTIQCQVDSQVTMMFWYRQQPGQSLTLIATANQGSEATYESGFVIDKFPISRPNLTFSTLTVSNMSPEDSSIYLCSAVPGGRNTEAFFGQGTRLTVV.

This clonotype was observed many times. CDR3 DNA sequence: TGTGCCAGCTCGCGGGGGGAGAACACCGGGGAGCTGTTTTTT. It is translated as CASSRGENTGELFF. The chain uses TRBV7-6 and TRBJ2-2; TRBD2 aligns across 8 bases. This CDR3 is 14 amino acids long. Trimming took 8 bases from V and 1 from J; bases not matched to a gene: 3. Per the germline V gene, CDR1 is SGHVS and CDR2 is FNYEAQ.

At least ten counts were recorded for this clonotype. The rearrangement uses TRBV7-3 and TRBJ1-1; 9 nucleotides match TRBD1. This CDR3 region has 17 residues. V lost 1 base to trimming and J lost 1 base; unmatched junction nucleotides: 7. Germline CDR1 and CDR2: SGHTA and FQGTGA. Here the CDR3 DNA reads TGTGCCAGCAGCTTAAAGGCTACGGGACAGGGGAACACTGAAGCTTTCTTT. It is translated as CASSLKATGQGNTEAFF.

V is TRBV7-9 and J is TRBJ2-7, with unresolved D. CDR1 SEHNR and CDR2 FQNEAQ come from the germline V gene (reference sequence). This CDR3 has 15 residues. The V and J ends lost 2 bases and 9 bases respectively, with 20 bases between them. This CDR3 is CASSLLGKTPTPQYF. CDR3 in DNA: TGTGCCAGCAGCTTATTAGGAAAAACCCCTACGCCGCAGTACTTC.

This clonotype was found many times. This chain joins TRBV11-2 and TRBJ2-5; D remains ambiguous. Trimming left V 3 bases short and J 4 bases short, with 9 bases between. CDR3 length equals 13 residues. The germline V gene encodes CDR1 SGHAT and CDR2 FQNNGV. The CDR3 nucleotides are TGTGCCAGCAGCTTGGAGCTCCCAGAGACCCAGTACTTC. The encoded protein is CASSLELPETQYF.

The chain employs TRBV6-1 and TRBJ2-7, with TRBD2 matching 10 bases. The germline V gene has CDR1 MNHNS and CDR2 SASEGT. This CDR3 has 16 residues. Trimming removed 0 bases from V and 0 bases from J; junction bases left unmatched: 2. The DNA of the CDR3 is TGTGCCAGCAGTGAAGCGAGCGGGGGGGCCTCCTACGAGCAGTACTTC. Translation gives CASSEASGGASYEQYF.

The rearrangement links TRBV4-3 to TRBJ1-2; 8 bases fit TRBD1. CDR3 length equals 15 residues. J gave up 1 base and V 6 bases, and 7 bases lay outside the gene matches. In germline, CDR1 is LGHNA, CDR2 YSLEER. The CDR3 nucleotides are TGCGCCAGCAGGCTAGGACAGGGAAGTAACTATGGCTACACCTTC. Protein: CASRLGQGSNYGYTF.

The J gene is TRBJ2-7, the V gene TRBV11-1, with TRBD1 matching 7 bases. V was pared by 1 base and J by 2 bases, with 5 bases of the junction left unmatched. Germline CDR1 SGHAT, CDR2 FQDESV (reference sequence). The CDR3 contains 15 residues. The CDR3 spells CASSLGDSLTYEQYF. The CDR3 nucleotides read TGTGCCAGCAGCTTAGGGGACAGTTTAACCTACGAGCAGTACTTC.

This clonotype was counted many times. The chain's CDR3 is CASSPRFFYQETQYF. As DNA, the CDR3 is TGTGCCAGCTCACCACGTTTCTTCTACCAAGAGACCCAGTACTTC. The rearrangement joins TRBV18 to TRBJ2-5; D call uncertain. CDR3 length equals 15 residues. Trimming took 1 base from V and 0 from J, leaving 9 bases between them. The germline V gene has CDR1 KGHSH and CDR2 LQKENI.

This clonotype was seen many times. J is TRBJ2-3 and V is TRBV7-2; the D gene is possibly TRBD2 (5 bases). V lost 5 bases, J lost 4 bases, and 13 bases lay in between. Germline-derived CDR1 and CDR2 are SGHTA and FQGNSA. CDR3 size: 14 residues. CDR3 sequence (DNA): TGTGCCAGCAGCCCCGGCGGGCGGTCAGATACGCAGTATTTT. It encodes CASSPGGRSDTQYF. Supplemented by reference TRBV7-2 and TRBJ2-3, the full variable domain reads GAGVSQSPSNKVTEKGKDVELRCDPISGHTALYWYRQSLGQGLEFLIYFQGNSAPDKSGLPSDRFSAERTGGSVSTLTIQRTQQEDSAVYLCASSPGGRSDTQYFGPGTRLTVL.

In DNA form, the CDR3 reads TGTGCCAGCAGACAGGGGGCCCTAGAGACCCAGTACTTC. Amino acids: CASRQGALETQYF. This chain connects TRBV28 to TRBJ2-5; 9 nucleotides match TRBD1. The CDR3 has 13 residues. Germline assignment: CDR1 MDHEN and CDR2 SYDVKM. With V trimmed by 6 bases and J by 4 bases, 3 bases remained unmatched.

At least ten counts were recorded for this clonotype. CDR3 sequence: CASSVGGDYNEQFF. The CDR3 DNA is TGTGCCAGCAGCGTGGGAGGGGACTACAATGAGCAGTTCTTC. The chain joins TRBV9 to TRBJ2-1; TRBD2 matches at 7 bases. The CDR3 runs 14 residues. In germline, CDR1 is SGDLS, CDR2 YYNGEE. The V and J ends lost 2 bases and 3 bases, in that order; junction bases with no gene match: 2.